Listed here are 8 T cell receptor beta chains from one sample, sequenced in a study of CXCR3-negative and CXCR3-positive naive CD8 T cells. In preparing the TRB cDNA libraries, 5' RACE with UMI labels was used. No DNA is given; TCRdb re-called the 5' RACE reads and lists each CDR3 protein once. The sample data list about 43,000 distinct CDR3 sequences. Specimen: memory CD8+ T cells from blood. These TCRs come from a human donor in good health. Some clones in this sample may be carry-over from other donors' samples.

The V call is TRBV9, the J call TRBJ1-4. The CDR3 is 15 residues long. The germline V gene encodes CDR1 SGDLS and CDR2 YYNGEE. CDR3 protein: CASSEDGATNEKLFF.

The chain has TRBV28 and TRBJ2-3. CDR3 length equals 14 residues. Germline CDR1 MDHEN, CDR2 SYDVKM. CDR3: CASSLLTSTDTQYF.

The CDR3 loop is CASSLVSHRGPMNTEAFF. V and J are TRBV13 and TRBJ1-1; the D gene TCRdb calls, TRBD1, cannot be checked with no DNA. The CDR3 is 18 residues long. Per the germline V gene, CDR1 is PRHDT and CDR2 is FYEKMQ (reference sequence).

The rearrangement links TRBV3-1 to TRBJ2-4. CDR1 and CDR2 from the germline V gene are LGHDT and YNNKEL (reference sequence). The CDR3 is made up of 14 amino acids. This CDR3 reads CASSQDPSWDIQYF.

The rearrangement links TRBV28 to TRBJ2-1; absent DNA, TCRdb's TRBD2 call cannot be checked. CDR1 and CDR2 from the germline V gene are MDHEN and SYDVKM. The CDR3 has 17 residues. The CDR3 loop reads CASSSSIAGGPYNEQFF.

The V call is TRBV20-1, the J call TRBJ1-5; as DNA is missing, the TRBD1 call by TCRdb cannot be tested. Per germline, CDR1 DFQATT and CDR2 SNEGSKA (reference sequence). The CDR3 loop spans 17 amino acids. This CDR3 reads CSAREKTGSLYNQPQHF.

V usage is TRBV29-1 and J usage is TRBJ2-3; checking the TCRdb D call of TRBD1 is not possible without DNA. The length of the CDR3 is 15 residues. Germline CDR1 reads SQVTM; CDR2 reads ANQGSEA. CDR3 loop: CSVLVVDRFTDTQYF.

The rearrangement links TRBV20-1 to TRBJ2-7; the TCRdb D gene call, TRBD2, has no DNA to confirm it. This CDR3 comprises 14 residues. Germline values: CDR1 DFQATT, CDR2 SNEGSKA (reference sequence). CDR3 in amino acids: CSARGLAGVHEQYF.